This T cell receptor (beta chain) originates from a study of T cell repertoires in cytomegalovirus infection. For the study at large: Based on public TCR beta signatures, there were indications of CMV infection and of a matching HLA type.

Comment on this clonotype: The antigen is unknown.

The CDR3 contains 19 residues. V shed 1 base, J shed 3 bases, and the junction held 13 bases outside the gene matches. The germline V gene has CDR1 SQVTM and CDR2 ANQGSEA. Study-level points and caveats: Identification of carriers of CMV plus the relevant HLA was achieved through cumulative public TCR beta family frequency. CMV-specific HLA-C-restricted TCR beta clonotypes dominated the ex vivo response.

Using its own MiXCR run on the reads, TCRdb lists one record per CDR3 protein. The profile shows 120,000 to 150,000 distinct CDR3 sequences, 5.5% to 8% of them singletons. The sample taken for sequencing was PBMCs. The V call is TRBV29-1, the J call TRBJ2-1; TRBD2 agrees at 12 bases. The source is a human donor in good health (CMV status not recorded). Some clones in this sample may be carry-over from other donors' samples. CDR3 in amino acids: CSVEAPSTSGGLRYNEQFF. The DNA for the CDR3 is TGCAGCGTTGAAGCCCCCTCTACTAGCGGGGGGCTCCGCTACAATGAGCAGTTCTTC.